The 7 T cell receptor beta chains presented below share a single source sample, sequenced in a study of T cell responses to AZD1222 COVID-19 vaccine. Produced via immunoSEQ multiplex PCR; TCRdb's table is partial and in-frame only. The table has some 140,000 clones, around 90% seen once; the top ten hold approximately 19%. The starting material was peripheral blood, obtained on day 0 of AZD1222 vaccination. Source of these receptors: an adult in good health.

This clone was picked up one time. The chain combines TRBV6-5 with TRBJ1-1; 10 positions match TRBD1. The CDR3 runs to 13 residues. Germline V gives CDR1 MNHEY, CDR2 SVGAGI. V shed 11 bases and J 7 bases; nucleotides not matched to a gene: 10. The CDR3 is CAGRQGALGEAFF. The CDR3 DNA follows: TGTGCCGGAAGACAGGGGGCTTTAGGTGAAGCTTTCTTT.

The J gene is TRBJ2-7, the V gene TRBV5-1; TRBD1 is a possible D gene (7 bases). Trimming pared 4 bases from V and 7 bases from J, leaving 18 bases between. The V gene's germline CDR1 is SGHRS and CDR2 YFSETQ. CDR3 length: 14 residues. The CDR3, as DNA: TGCGCCAGCAGCGCGGGACAGCCGCAGGGGGAGCAGTACTTC. This gives the protein CASSAGQPQGEQYF.

The chain joins TRBV5-1 to TRBJ1-1; D possibly corresponds to TRBD1 (5 bases). Per germline, CDR1 SGHRS and CDR2 YFSETQ. This CDR3 has 13 amino acids. Trimming cost V 3 bases and J 6 bases, with 12 bases left between them. CDR3 in amino acids: CASSYTGNAEAFF. The CDR3 nucleotides are TGCGCCAGCAGCTATACAGGAAACGCTGAAGCTTTCTTT.

The chain uses TRBV4-3 and TRBJ1-6, with 8 bases lining up with TRBD1. The V segment lost 4 bases and the J segment 5 bases; nucleotides outside the gene matches: 4. Germline-derived CDR1 and CDR2 are LGHNA and YSLEER. The length of the CDR3 is 15 residues. For the CDR3, the DNA is TGCGCCAGCAGCCGCGACAGGGGAAATAATTCACCCCTCCACTTT. Protein product: CASSRDRGNNSPLHF.

The chain uses TRBV30 and TRBJ1-1, with 8 bases lining up with TRBD1. The V gene end was trimmed by 4 bases and the J gene end by 5 bases; junction bases not matched to a gene: 9. The CDR3 covers 14 residues. Germline V gene lookup returns CDR1 GTSNPN and CDR2 SVGIG (reference sequence). The CDR3: CAWTPTGGRTEAFF. The DNA for the CDR3 is TGTGCCTGGACCCCAACAGGGGGAAGGACTGAAGCTTTCTTT.

V is TRBV6-2 or TRBV6-3 and J is TRBJ1-1; unclear D gene. CDR1 and CDR2 (germline): MNHEY, SVGEGT. The CDR3 contains 12 residues. V was cut by 0 bases and J by 6 bases, with 5 bases left in between. In DNA form, the CDR3 reads TGTGCCAGCAGTTACTCGACGTCTGAAGCTTTCTTT. It specifies CASSYSTSEAFF.

This rearrangement joins TRBV19 to TRBJ2-5; no definite D call. This CDR3 contains 11 residues. The germline V gene encodes CDR1 LNHDA and CDR2 SQIVND (reference sequence). Trimming took 4 bases from V and 5 from J, leaving 5 bases between them. Written as DNA, the CDR3 is TGTGCCAGTAGTAATACGGAGACCCAGTACTTC. Protein: CASSNTETQYF.